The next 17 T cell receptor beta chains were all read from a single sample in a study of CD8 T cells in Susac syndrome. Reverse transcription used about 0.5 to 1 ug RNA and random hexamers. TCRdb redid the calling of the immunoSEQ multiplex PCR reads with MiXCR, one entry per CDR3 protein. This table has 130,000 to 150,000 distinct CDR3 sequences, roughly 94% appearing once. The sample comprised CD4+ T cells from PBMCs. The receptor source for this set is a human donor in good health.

The CDR3: CASSQGTPSSYEQYF. In DNA form, the CDR3 reads TGCGCCAGCAGCCAAGGGACTCCGAGCTCCTACGAGCAGTACTTC. This chain joins TRBV4-1 and TRBJ2-7; perhaps TRBD2 as D (5 bases). Trimming stripped 1 base from V and 0 bases from J, with 10 bases between. This CDR3 contains 15 residues. Germline CDR1 is MGHRA and CDR2 is YSYEKL.

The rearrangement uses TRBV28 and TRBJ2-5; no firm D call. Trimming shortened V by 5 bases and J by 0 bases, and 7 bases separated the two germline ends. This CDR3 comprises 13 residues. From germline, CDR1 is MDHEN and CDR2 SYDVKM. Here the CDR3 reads CASSRAYQETQYF. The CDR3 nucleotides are TGTGCCAGCAGTCGTGCGTACCAAGAGACCCAGTACTTC.

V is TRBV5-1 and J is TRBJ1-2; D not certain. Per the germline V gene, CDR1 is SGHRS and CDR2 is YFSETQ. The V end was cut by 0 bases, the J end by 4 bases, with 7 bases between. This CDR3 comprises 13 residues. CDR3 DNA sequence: TGCGCCAGCAGCTTGGGGCAGTCCTATGGCTACACCTTC. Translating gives CASSLGQSYGYTF.

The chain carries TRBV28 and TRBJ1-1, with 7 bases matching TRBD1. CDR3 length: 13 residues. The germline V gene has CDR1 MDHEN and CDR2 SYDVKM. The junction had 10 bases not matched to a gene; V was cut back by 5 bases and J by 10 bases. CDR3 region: CASSLTGTYGAFF. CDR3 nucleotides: TGTGCCAGCAGTCTGACAGGGACTTATGGAGCTTTCTTT.

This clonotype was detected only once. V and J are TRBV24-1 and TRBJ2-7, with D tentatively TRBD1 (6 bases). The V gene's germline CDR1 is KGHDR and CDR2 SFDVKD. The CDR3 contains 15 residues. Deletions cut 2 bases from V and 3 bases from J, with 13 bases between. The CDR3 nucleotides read TGTGCCACCAGTGATTCCAAAAGGACAGTCTACGAGCAGTACTTC. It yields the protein CATSDSKRTVYEQYF.

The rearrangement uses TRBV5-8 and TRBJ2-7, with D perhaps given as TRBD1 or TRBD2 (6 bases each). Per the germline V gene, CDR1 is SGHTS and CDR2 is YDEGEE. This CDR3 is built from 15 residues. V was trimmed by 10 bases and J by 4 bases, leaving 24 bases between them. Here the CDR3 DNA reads TGTGCCGCTAACCTGCGGAGGGGGACGGGGTACGAGCAGTACTTC. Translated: CAANLRRGTGYEQYF.

CDR3 residues: CASSLDRGYQETQYF. The CDR3, as DNA: TGTGCCAGCAGCTTAGATAGAGGGTACCAAGAGACCCAGTACTTC. V usage is TRBV11-2 and J usage is TRBJ2-5, with D perhaps TRBD2 (5 bases). Germline V gives CDR1 SGHAT, CDR2 FQNNGV. V lost 0 bases to trimming and J lost 0 bases, with 8 bases between them. The CDR3 is 15 amino acids.

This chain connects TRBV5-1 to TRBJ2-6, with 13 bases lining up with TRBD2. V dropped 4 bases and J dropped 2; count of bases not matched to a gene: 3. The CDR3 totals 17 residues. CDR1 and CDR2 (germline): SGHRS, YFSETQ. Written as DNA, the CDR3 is TGCGCCAGCAGCGGGGGACTAGCGGGAACTGGGGCCAACGTCCTGACTTTC. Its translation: CASSGGLAGTGANVLTF.

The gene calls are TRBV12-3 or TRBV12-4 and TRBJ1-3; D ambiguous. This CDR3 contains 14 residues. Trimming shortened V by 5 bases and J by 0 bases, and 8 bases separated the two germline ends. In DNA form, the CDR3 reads TGTGCCAGCAGTCCCAGTGCCTCTGGAAACACCATATATTTT. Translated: CASSPSASGNTIYF.

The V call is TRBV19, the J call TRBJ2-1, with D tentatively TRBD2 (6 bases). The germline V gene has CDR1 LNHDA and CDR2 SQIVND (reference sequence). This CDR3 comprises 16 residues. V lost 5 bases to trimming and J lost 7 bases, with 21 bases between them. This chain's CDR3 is CASSDRTGAVWNEQFF. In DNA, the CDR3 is TGTGCCAGTAGTGATCGAACGGGAGCGGTGTGGAATGAGCAGTTCTTC.

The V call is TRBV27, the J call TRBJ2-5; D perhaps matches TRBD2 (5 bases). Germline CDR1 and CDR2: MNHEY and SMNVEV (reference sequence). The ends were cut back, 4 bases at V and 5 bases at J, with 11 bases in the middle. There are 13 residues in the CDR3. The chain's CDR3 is CASSYRGWETQYF. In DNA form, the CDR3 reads TGTGCCAGCAGTTACCGAGGGTGGGAGACCCAGTACTTC.

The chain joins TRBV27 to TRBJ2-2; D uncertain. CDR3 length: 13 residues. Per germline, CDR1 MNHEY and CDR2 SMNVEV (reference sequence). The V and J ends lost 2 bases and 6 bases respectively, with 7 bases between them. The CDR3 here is CASSLNRAGELFF. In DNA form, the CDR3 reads TGTGCCAGCAGTTTAAATCGGGCCGGGGAGCTGTTTTTT.

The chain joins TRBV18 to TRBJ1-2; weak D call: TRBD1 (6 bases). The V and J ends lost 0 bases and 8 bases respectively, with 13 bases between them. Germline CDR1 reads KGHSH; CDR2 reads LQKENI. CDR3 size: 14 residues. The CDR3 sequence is CASSPPSTGGGYTF. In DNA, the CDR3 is TGTGCCAGCTCACCACCGTCGACAGGCGGCGGCTACACCTTC.

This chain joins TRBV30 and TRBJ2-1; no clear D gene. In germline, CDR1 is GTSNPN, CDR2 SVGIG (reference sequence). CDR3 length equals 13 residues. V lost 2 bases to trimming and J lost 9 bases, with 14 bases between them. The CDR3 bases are TGTGCCTGGAGTTTATCCGATTGGGGTGAGCAGTTCTTC. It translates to CAWSLSDWGEQFF. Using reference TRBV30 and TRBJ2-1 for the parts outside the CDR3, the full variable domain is SQTIHQWPATLVQPVGSPLSLECTVEGTSNPNLYWYRQAAGRGLQLLFYSVGIGQISSEVPQNLSASRPQDRQFILSSKKLLLSDSGFYLCAWSLSDWGEQFFGPGTRLTVL.

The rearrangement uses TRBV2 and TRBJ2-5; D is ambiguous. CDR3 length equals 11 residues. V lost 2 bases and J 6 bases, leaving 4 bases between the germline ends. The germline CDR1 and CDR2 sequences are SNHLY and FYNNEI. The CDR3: CASSERQTQYF. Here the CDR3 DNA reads TGTGCCAGCAGTGAAAGGCAGACCCAGTACTTC.

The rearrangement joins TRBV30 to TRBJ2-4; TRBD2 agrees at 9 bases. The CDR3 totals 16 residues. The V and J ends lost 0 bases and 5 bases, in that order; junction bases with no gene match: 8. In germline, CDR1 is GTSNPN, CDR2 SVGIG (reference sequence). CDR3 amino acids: CAWSVGGRAGENIQYF. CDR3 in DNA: TGTGCCTGGAGTGTTGGCGGGAGGGCCGGCGAAAACATTCAGTACTTC.

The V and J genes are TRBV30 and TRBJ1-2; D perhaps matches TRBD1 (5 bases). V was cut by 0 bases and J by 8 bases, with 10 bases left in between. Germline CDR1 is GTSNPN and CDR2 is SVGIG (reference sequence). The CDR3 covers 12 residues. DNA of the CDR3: TGTGCCTGGAGTGTAATGGGGGGAGGCTACACCTTC. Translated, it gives CAWSVMGGGYTF.